This TCR beta chain was sequenced during a study of control samples from healthy donors and cancer patients. Assay: immunoSEQ multiplex PCR; the TCRdb copy retains only in-frame clones and omits some. This table has about 170,000 clones, 85% to 90% appearing once. The TCR comes from a woman in her 30s in good health. Sample: blood.

CDR3 sequence: CATSGLEGSTLSGANVLTF. CDR3 coding DNA: TGTGCCACCAGTGGCCTTGAAGGGAGTACTCTCTCTGGGGCCAACGTCCTGACTTTC. This chain connects TRBV24-1 to TRBJ2-6, with D perhaps TRBD2 (5 bases). Germline-derived CDR1 and CDR2 are KGHDR and SFDVKD. This CDR3 region has 19 residues. Trimming shortened V by 5 bases and J by 0 bases, and 19 bases separated the two germline ends.